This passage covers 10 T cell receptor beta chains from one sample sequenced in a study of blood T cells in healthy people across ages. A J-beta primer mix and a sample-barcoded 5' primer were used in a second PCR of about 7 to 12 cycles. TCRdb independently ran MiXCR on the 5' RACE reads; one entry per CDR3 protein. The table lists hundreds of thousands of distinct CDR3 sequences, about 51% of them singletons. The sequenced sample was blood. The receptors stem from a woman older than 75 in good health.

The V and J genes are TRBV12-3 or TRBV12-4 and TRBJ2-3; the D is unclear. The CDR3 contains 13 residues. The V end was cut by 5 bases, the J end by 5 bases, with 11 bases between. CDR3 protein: CASSRKGKDTQYF. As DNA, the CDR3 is TGTGCCAGCAGTAGAAAGGGAAAAGATACGCAGTATTTT.

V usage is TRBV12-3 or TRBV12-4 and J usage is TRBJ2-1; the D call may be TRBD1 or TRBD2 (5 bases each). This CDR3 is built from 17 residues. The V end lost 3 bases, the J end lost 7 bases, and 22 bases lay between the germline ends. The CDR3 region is CASSFFGTRGRTNEQFF. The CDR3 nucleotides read TGTGCCAGCAGTTTTTTTGGGACCAGAGGGAGAACGAATGAGCAGTTCTTC.

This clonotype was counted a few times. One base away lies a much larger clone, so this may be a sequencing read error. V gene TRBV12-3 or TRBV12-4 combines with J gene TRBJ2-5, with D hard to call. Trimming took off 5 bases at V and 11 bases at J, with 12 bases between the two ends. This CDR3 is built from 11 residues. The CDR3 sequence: CASSSKNEQYF. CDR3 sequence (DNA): TGTGCCAGCAGTAGCAAAAATGAGCAGTACTTC.

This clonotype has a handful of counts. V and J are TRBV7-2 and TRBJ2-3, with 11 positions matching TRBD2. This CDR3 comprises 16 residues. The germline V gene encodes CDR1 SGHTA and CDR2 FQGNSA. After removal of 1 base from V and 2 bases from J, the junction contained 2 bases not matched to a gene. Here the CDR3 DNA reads TGTGCCAGCAGCTTAGTAGCGGGGGGGGTCACAGATACGCAGTATTTT. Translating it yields CASSLVAGGVTDTQYF.

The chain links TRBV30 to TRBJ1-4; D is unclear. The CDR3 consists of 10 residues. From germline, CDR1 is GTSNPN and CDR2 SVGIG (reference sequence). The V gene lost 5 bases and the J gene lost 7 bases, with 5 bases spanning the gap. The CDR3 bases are TGTGCCTGGGCAGGTGAAAAACTGTTTTTT. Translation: CAWAGEKLFF. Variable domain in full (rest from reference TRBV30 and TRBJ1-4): SQTIHQWPATLVQPVGSPLSLECTVEGTSNPNLYWYRQAAGRGLQLLFYSVGIGQISSEVPQNLSASRPQDRQFILSSKKLLLSDSGFYLCAWAGEKLFFGSGTQLSVL.

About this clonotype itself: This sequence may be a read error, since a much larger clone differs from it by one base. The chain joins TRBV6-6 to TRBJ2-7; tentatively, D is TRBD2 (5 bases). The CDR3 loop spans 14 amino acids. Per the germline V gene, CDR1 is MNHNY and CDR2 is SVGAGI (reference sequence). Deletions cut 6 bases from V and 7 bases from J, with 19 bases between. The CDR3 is CASSGIRANNEQYF. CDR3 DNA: TGTGCCAGCAGCGGGATTCGGGCCAACAATGAGCAGTACTTC.

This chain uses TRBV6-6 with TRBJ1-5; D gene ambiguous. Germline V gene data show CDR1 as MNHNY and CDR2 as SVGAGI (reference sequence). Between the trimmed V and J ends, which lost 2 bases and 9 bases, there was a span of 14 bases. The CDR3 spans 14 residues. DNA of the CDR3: TGTGCCAGCAGTTACAGGACGGGAGATCGGCCCCAGCATTTT. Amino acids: CASSYRTGDRPQHF.

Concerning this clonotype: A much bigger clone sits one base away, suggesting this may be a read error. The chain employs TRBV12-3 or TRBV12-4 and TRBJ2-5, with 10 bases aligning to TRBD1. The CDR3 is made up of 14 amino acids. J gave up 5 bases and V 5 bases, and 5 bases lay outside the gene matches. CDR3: CASSRQGAHETQYF. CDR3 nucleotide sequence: TGTGCCAGCAGTAGACAGGGGGCCCATGAGACCCAGTACTTC.

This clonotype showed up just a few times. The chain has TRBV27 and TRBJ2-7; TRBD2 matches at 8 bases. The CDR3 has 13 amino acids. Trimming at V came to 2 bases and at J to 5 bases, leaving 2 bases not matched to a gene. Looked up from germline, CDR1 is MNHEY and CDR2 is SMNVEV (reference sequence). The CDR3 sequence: CASSLAGGDEQYF. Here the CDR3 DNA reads TGTGCCAGCAGTTTAGCCGGGGGGGACGAGCAGTACTTC.

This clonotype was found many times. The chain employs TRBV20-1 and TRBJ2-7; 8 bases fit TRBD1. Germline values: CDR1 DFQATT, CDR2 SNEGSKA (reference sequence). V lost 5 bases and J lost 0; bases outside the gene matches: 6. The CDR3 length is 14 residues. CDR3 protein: CSARDRRSSYEQYF. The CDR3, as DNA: TGCAGTGCTCGGGACAGGAGGAGCTCCTACGAGCAGTACTTC.